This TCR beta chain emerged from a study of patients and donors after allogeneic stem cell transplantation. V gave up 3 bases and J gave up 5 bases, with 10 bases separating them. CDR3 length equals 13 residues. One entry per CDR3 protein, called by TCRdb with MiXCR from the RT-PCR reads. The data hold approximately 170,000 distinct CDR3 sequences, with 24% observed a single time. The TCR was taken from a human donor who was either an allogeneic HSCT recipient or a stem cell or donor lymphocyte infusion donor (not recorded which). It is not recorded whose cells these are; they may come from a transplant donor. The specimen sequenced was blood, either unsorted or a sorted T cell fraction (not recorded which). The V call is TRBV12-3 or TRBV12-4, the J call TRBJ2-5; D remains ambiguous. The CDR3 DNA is TGTGCCAGCAGTTTGACCGGACGGGAGACCCAGTACTTC. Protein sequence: CASSLTGRETQYF.